A selection of T cell receptor beta chains follows, all from one sample in a study of cytomegalovirus exposure and HLA in healthy donors. Method: immunoSEQ multiplex PCR; TCRdb's copy keeps in-frame clones and lacks some. The sample contains some 110,000 clones, around 83% of which appear only once. The specimen was PBMCs. The receptors were gathered from a man aged 25-40 years in good health and CMV-seropositive. Each CDR3 is given with its conserved first and last residue. The D gene is left open where the match is weak. The size of a clone is reported for some rows only, either as once, few or many, or as a class for expanded clones.

j_call	v_call	d_call	clone_size	cdr3_nt	cdr3_aa
TRBJ1-1	TRBV7-8	TRBD1	-	TGTGCCAGCAGCCTTTACGGGCAGGGGGGAACTGAAGCTTTCTTT	CASSLYGQGGTEAFF
TRBJ2-3	TRBV6-1	-	-	TGTGCCAGCAGTGTGCGGGCCGTCACAGATACGCAGTATTTT	CASSVRAVTDTQYF
TRBJ1-4	TRBV18	-	-	TGTGCCAGCTCCGTCCGCAGGGGATGGGGTGAAAAACTGTTTTTT	CASSVRRGWGEKLFF
TRBJ1-1	TRBV6-6	-	-	TGTGCCAGCAGTTGGGGGACTCCCCGGAGTACTGAAGCTTTCTTT	CASSWGTPRSTEAFF
TRBJ1-2	TRBV5-5	-	few	TGTGCCAGCAGCTTCGATGGGACATATGGCTACACCTTC	CASSFDGTYGYTF
TRBJ2-7	TRBV2	-	-	TGTGCCAGTAACGTAGGGGACGAGCAGTACTTC	CASNVGDEQYF
TRBJ2-1	TRBV7-7	TRBD1	-	TGTGCCAGCAGCTCCGGGACAGGGTTCTACAATGAGCAGTTCTTC	CASSSGTGFYNEQFF
TRBJ2-7	TRBV6-1	TRBD2	-	TGTGCCAGCAGTGAAATTGCGGGGGGGCTATCCGAGCAGTACTTC	CASSEIAGGLSEQYF
TRBJ1-6	TRBV25-1	TRBD1	-	TGTGCCAGCAGTGATCGGGACAGTCGCTATAATTCACCCCTCCACTTT	CASSDRDSRYNSPLHF
TRBJ1-5	TRBV19	-	-	TGTGCCAGTAGTACCCATCTGGGGGCCGCCAATCAGCCCCAGCATTTT	CASSTHLGAANQPQHF
TRBJ2-7	TRBV7-2	-	-	TGTGCCAGCAGCACCGGGAGACTAACCTACGAGCAGTACTTC	CASSTGRLTYEQYF
TRBJ2-1	TRBV6-4	TRBD2	once	TGTGCCAGCAGTGCCCAGGGACTAGTTTCCTACAATGAGCAGTTCTTC	CASSAQGLVSYNEQFF
TRBJ2-3	TRBV12-5	-	once	TGTGCTAGTGGTTTGGGCGGGAGCACAGATACGCAGTATTTT	CASGLGGSTDTQYF
TRBJ2-3	TRBV2	-	-	TGTGCCAGCAGGAAAGTCGAGACAGATACGCAGTATTTT	CASRKVETDTQYF
TRBJ1-6	TRBV6-1	-	-	TGTGCCAGCAGTGACGATAGCTCCTATAATTCACCCCTCCACTTT	CASSDDSSYNSPLHF
TRBJ1-5	TRBV2	TRBD1	-	TGTGCCAGCAGCGTGACAGGGGCTGGGCAGCCCCAGCATTTT	CASSVTGAGQPQHF
TRBJ1-2	TRBV7-9	-	once	TGTGCCAGCAGCTACTCAGGGTTAGTTGGCTACACCTTC	CASSYSGLVGYTF
TRBJ2-2	TRBV6-1	TRBD1	-	TGTGCCAGCAGTGGACGACAGGGGCCCCCCGGGGAGCTGTTTTTT	CASSGRQGPPGELFF
TRBJ1-2	TRBV7-2	TRBD1	-	TGTGCCAGCAGCTTAGTAGGGGGCGTAGGCTACACCTTC	CASSLVGGVGYTF
TRBJ1-2	TRBV6-1	TRBD1	-	TGTGCCAGCAGTGCGGGACAGGGGGCGATAGGCTACACCTTC	CASSAGQGAIGYTF
TRBJ2-3	TRBV27	-	-	TGTGCCAGCAGTTTCTACCGCAAGCAGTATTTT	CASSFYRKQYF
TRBJ2-2	TRBV5-1	-	-	TGCGCCAGCAGCTTGGTAGTCTCTGGGGAGCTGTTTTTT	CASSLVVSGELFF
TRBJ2-3	TRBV5-6	TRBD1	-	TGTGCCAGCAGCGGGACAGAGTGGCCGACGCAGTATTTT	CASSGTEWPTQYF
TRBJ1-2	TRBV5-4	TRBD1	-	TGTGCCAGCAGCCCCCGGACAGGGGAACGAGATGGCTACACCTTC	CASSPRTGERDGYTF
TRBJ2-3	TRBV4-1	TRBD2	-	TGCGCCAGCAGCCAAGTGCCTATAGGACTAGCCACAGATACGCAGTATTTT	CASSQVPIGLATDTQYF
TRBJ2-3	TRBV15	-	-	TGTGCCACCAGCAGTTCCGGGGTTAGCACAGATACGCAGTATTTT	CATSSSGVSTDTQYF
TRBJ2-2	TRBV18	-	-	TGTGCCAGCTCACCACCGAATGCGGGGCCTGACGGGGAGCTGTTTTTT	CASSPPNAGPDGELFF
TRBJ1-3	TRBV5-6	-	-	TGTGCCAGCAGCGACGCGGGGCCGGGAAACACCATATATTTT	CASSDAGPGNTIYF
TRBJ1-4	TRBV5-8	-	-	TGTGCCAGCAGCTTGTCCGAAACAGGAAGCAATGAAAAACTGTTTTTT	CASSLSETGSNEKLFF
TRBJ1-5	TRBV30	-	-	TGTGCCTGGAGTGTCGATGGGAGTCAGCCCCAGCATTTT	CAWSVDGSQPQHF
TRBJ1-6	TRBV19	TRBD1	few	TGTGCCAGTAGTATAAGAGGACAGGCAGTTCTCACCCTCCACTTT	CASSIRGQAVLTLHF
TRBJ2-3	TRBV5-1	TRBD1	few	TGCGCCAGCAGCGACCGACAGGGTCCAGATACGCAGTATTTT	CASSDRQGPDTQYF
TRBJ1-2	TRBV7-9	-	-	TGTTCCAGCAGCCAAACGGTCTATGGCTACACCTTC	CSSSQTVYGYTF
TRBJ2-3	TRBV4-1	-	-	TGCGCCAGCAGCCAAGTGAGAGATACGCAGTATTTT	CASSQVRDTQYF
TRBJ2-3	TRBV4-2	TRBD2	few	TGTGCCAGCAGCCGGGGACTAGCGGAGAGGAGCACAGATACGCAGTATTTT	CASSRGLAERSTDTQYF